The 14 T cell receptor beta chains listed next were all sequenced from one sample in a study of T cells after posttransplantation cyclophosphamide. Busulfan-fludarabine conditioning, marrow transplant, and cyclophosphamide on days +3 and +4 were administered. Some clones are missing from TCRdb's copy, which holds only in-frame ones; the method was immunoSEQ multiplex PCR. The profile covers about 20,000 clones, with about nine tenths appearing a single time and about 6.7% taken by the ten largest. Here the sequenced sample was PBMCs, taken after allogeneic stem cell transplant with posttransplant cyclophosphamide. Source of these receptors: a female patient aged 40 to 50 who received an allogeneic stem cell transplant from a related donor, was CMV-positive, and had no GVHD. Some of the T cells may derive from the graft donor.

The chain links TRBV9 to TRBJ2-7; a possible D gene is TRBD1 (6 bases). Germline V gene lookup returns CDR1 SGDLS and CDR2 YYNGEE. Trimming removed 3 bases from V and 9 bases from J, with 10 bases in between. The CDR3 length is 11 residues. CDR3 sequence (DNA): TGTGCCAGCAGCGGGGACAAACGGCAGTACTTC. This sequence encodes CASSGDKRQYF.

The chain joins TRBV27 to TRBJ2-7; 8 positions agree with TRBD1. With V trimmed by 4 bases and J by 1 base, 6 bases remained unmatched. CDR1 is MNHEY, CDR2 SMNVEV, per germline (reference sequence). The CDR3 totals 15 residues. CDR3 protein: CASSSAGGSSYEQYF. As DNA, the CDR3 is TGTGCCAGCAGTTCGGCAGGGGGCTCTTCCTACGAGCAGTACTTC.

The rearrangement uses TRBV28 and TRBJ2-7, with 7 bases lining up with TRBD2. CDR1 MDHEN and CDR2 SYDVKM come from the germline V gene. The CDR3 loop spans 15 amino acids. The V and J ends lost 2 bases and 4 bases, in that order; junction bases with no gene match: 8. Here the CDR3 reads CASSLGRAGTYEQYF. The CDR3 DNA sequence: TGTGCCAGCAGTTTAGGGAGGGCAGGCACGTACGAGCAGTACTTC.

This clone was seen only once. CDR3 nucleotide sequence: TGTGCCAGCAGTCCCCGGGACAGAAGCTCCTACAATGAGCAGTTCTTC. This translates into CASSPRDRSSYNEQFF. This chain joins TRBV28 and TRBJ2-1; 7 bases match TRBD1. Germline CDR1 MDHEN, CDR2 SYDVKM. The V gene end was trimmed by 5 bases and the J gene end by 0 bases; junction bases not matched to a gene: 7. The CDR3 contains 16 residues.

V gene TRBV28 combines with J gene TRBJ1-2, with D tentatively TRBD1 (6 bases). Looked up from germline, CDR1 is MDHEN and CDR2 is SYDVKM. This CDR3 is built from 15 residues. Trimming removed 3 bases at V and 2 bases at J, with 13 bases between. This CDR3 reads CASSFSRQANYGYTF. The CDR3 DNA is TGTGCCAGCAGTTTCTCTCGACAGGCGAACTATGGCTACACCTTC.

The V call is TRBV7-9, the J call TRBJ2-5, with 7 nucleotides matching TRBD1. The germline gives CDR1 SEHNR, CDR2 FQNEAQ (reference sequence). Trimming cost V 4 bases and J 7 bases; bases outside gene matches: 15. The CDR3 is made up of 16 amino acids. CDR3 region: CASSSSDRHDRWTQYF. CDR3 sequence (DNA): TGTGCCAGCAGCTCGTCGGACAGGCACGATCGATGGACCCAGTACTTC.

The chain is built from TRBV19 and TRBJ1-1, with 7 bases identical to TRBD1. Germline lookup yields CDR1 LNHDA and CDR2 SQIVND (reference sequence). Unmatched junction bases numbered 5, after V lost 6 bases and J lost 4 bases. This CDR3 region has 13 residues. CDR3 in DNA: TGTGCCAGTAGGACAGGGTTGGGCACTGAAGCTTTCTTT. This encodes CASRTGLGTEAFF. Based on the CDR3 plus reference TRBV19 and TRBJ1-1, the full variable domain is DGGITQSPKYLFRKEGQNVTLSCEQNLNHDAMYWYRQDPGQGLRLIYYSQIVNDFQKGDIAEGYSVSREKKESFPLTVTSAQKNPTAFYLCASRTGLGTEAFFGQGTRLTVV.

This clone was seen more than once but under ten times. The V and J genes are TRBV25-1 and TRBJ1-2; a possible D gene is TRBD1 (5 bases). This CDR3 comprises 12 residues. Germline V gene sequence: CDR1 MGHDK, CDR2 SYGVNS. V lost 3 bases, J lost 7 bases, and 9 bases lay in between. In DNA form, the CDR3 reads TGTGCCAGCAGTGACAGGGTAGTTGGCTACACCTTC. Protein sequence: CASSDRVVGYTF.

CDR3 nucleotide sequence: TGTGCCAGCAGCCGGACAGACTCCTACGAGCAGTACTTC. Residues: CASSRTDSYEQYF. The rearrangement links TRBV2 to TRBJ2-7; a possible D gene is TRBD1 (6 bases). Germline V CDR1 and CDR2: SNHLY, FYNNEI. Trimming left V 6 bases short and J 0 bases short, with 9 bases between. This CDR3 region has 13 residues.

The chain joins TRBV28 to TRBJ2-5; 9 positions agree with TRBD1. Germline V gene data show CDR1 as MDHEN and CDR2 as SYDVKM. J gave up 5 bases and V 4 bases, and 11 bases lay outside the gene matches. The length of the CDR3 is 16 residues. The CDR3 spells CASSSNPGQGRETQYF. The DNA for the CDR3 is TGTGCCAGCAGTTCCAACCCGGGACAGGGAAGGGAGACCCAGTACTTC.

The rearrangement uses TRBV7-3 and TRBJ2-1; 7 positions agree with TRBD2. Looked up from germline, CDR1 is SGHTA and CDR2 is FQGTGA. J was trimmed by 3 bases and V by 4 bases; bases with no gene match: 6. This CDR3 comprises 15 residues. The CDR3 spells CASSSTSDNYNEQFF. The DNA for the CDR3 is TGTGCCAGCAGCTCTACTAGCGATAACTACAATGAGCAGTTCTTC.

The chain carries TRBV7-2 and TRBJ2-2; 7 nucleotides align to TRBD1. There are 15 residues in the CDR3. Trimming cost V 1 base and J 7 bases; bases outside gene matches: 6. The V gene's germline CDR1 is SGHTA and CDR2 FQGNSA. The CDR3 DNA reads as TGTGCCAGCAGCTTAGGGGACAGTTTCGTCGGGGAGCTGTTTTTT. It is translated as CASSLGDSFVGELFF.

This chain connects TRBV19 to TRBJ1-1; weak D call: TRBD1 (5 bases). The V end lost 7 bases, the J end lost 6 bases, and 18 bases lay between the germline ends. Germline V lookup: CDR1 LNHDA, CDR2 SQIVND (reference sequence). This CDR3 comprises 14 residues. The CDR3 reads CASTPQGQGPEAFF. The CDR3 region has the DNA TGTGCCAGTACGCCGCAGGGCCAGGGCCCTGAAGCTTTCTTT.

The chain has TRBV19 and TRBJ1-2; the match to TRBD1 covers 8 bases. Trimming took 3 bases from V and 7 from J; bases not matched to a gene: 13. CDR1 and CDR2 (germline): LNHDA, SQIVND (reference sequence). The CDR3 has 16 residues. As DNA, the CDR3 is TGTGCCAGTAGTATTACGGCGACAGGGGCAGGCAGTGGCTACACCTTC. It is translated as CASSITATGAGSGYTF.